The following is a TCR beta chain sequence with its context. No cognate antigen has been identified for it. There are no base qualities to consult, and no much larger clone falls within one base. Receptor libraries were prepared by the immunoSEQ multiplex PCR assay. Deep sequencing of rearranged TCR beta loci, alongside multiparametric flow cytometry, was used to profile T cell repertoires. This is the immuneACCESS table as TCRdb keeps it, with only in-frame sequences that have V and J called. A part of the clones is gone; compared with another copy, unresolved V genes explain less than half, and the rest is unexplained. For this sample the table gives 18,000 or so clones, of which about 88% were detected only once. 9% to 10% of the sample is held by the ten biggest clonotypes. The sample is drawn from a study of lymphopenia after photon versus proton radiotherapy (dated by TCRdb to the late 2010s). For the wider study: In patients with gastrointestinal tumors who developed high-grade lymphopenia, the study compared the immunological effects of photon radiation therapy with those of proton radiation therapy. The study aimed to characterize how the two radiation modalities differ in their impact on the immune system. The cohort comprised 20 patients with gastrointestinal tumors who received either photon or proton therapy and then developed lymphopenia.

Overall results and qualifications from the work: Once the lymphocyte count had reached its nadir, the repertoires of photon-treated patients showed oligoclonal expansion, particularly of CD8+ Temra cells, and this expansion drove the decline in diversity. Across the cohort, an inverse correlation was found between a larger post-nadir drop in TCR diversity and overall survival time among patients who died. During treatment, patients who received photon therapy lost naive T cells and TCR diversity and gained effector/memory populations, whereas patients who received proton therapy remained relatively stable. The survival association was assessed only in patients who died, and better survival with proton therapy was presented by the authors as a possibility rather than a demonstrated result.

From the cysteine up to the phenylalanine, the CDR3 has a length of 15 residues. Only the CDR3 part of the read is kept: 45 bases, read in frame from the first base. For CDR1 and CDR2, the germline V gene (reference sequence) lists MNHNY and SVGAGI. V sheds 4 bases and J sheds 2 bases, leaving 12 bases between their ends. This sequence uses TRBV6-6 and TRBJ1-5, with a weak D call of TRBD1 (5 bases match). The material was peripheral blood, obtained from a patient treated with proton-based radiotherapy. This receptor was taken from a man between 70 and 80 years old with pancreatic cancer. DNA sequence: TGTGCCAGCAGTTCCTCAGGGCCCGGCAATCAGCCCCAGCATTTT. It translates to CASSSSGPGNQPQHF.